The 22 T cell receptor beta chains presented below share a single source sample, sequenced in a study of CD8 T cells in ankylosing spondylitis. Study findings and constraints: Seemingly distinctive of ankylosing spondylitis blood was a TCR beta motif formed by eight highly homologous variants.

Each CDR3 protein gets one entry after TCRdb re-called the 5' RACE reads with MiXCR. The profile shows over 700,000 distinct CDR3 sequences, 15% to 20% of them singletons. For these TCRs, the target antigens are not known. The sequenced material came from blood, either unsorted or a sorted T cell fraction (not recorded which). These receptors were collected from a male donor with ankylosing spondylitis.

This clonotype has a handful of counts. The chain couples TRBV12-3 or TRBV12-4 to TRBJ2-5, with a possible D match to TRBD1 (6 bases). V dropped 6 bases and J dropped 1 base, with 9 bases sitting between them. The CDR3 is made up of 13 amino acids. This CDR3 reads CASRYRVQETQYF. The CDR3 nucleotides are TGTGCCAGCAGATACAGGGTCCAAGAGACCCAGTACTTC.

This clonotype was seen ten or more times. This chain links TRBV12-3 or TRBV12-4 with TRBJ2-1, with TRBD2 matching over 9 bases. V was pared by 5 bases and J by 3 bases, with 5 bases of the junction left unmatched. The CDR3 is 15 residues long. The CDR3 DNA reads TGTGCCAGCAGTCATAGCGGGGGCCGCTACAATGAGCAGTTCTTC. It encodes CASSHSGGRYNEQFF.

In its sample, this clonotype was seen a few times. This chain connects TRBV13 to TRBJ2-7; 9 positions match TRBD2. The V segment lost 5 bases and the J segment 2 bases; nucleotides outside the gene matches: 10. Germline CDR1 PRHDT, CDR2 FYEKMQ (reference sequence). This CDR3 is 16 amino acids long. In DNA form, the CDR3 reads TGTGCCAGCAGCCCCCGGAGTGAGCGGGGGGCCTACGAGCAGTACTTC. As protein: CASSPRSERGAYEQYF.

This clonotype was observed a handful of times. The rearrangement joins TRBV20-1 to TRBJ2-3; D may be TRBD2 (5 bases). This CDR3 has 16 residues. The germline V gene has CDR1 DFQATT and CDR2 SNEGSKA (reference sequence). Trimming cost V 5 bases and J 2 bases, with 20 bases left between them. The CDR3 reads CSAYELLRANTDTQYF. Here the CDR3 DNA reads TGCAGTGCTTACGAACTCTTGAGGGCGAACACAGATACGCAGTATTTT.

The chain joins TRBV7-9 to TRBJ2-1, with TRBD2 as a possible D gene (5 bases). Trimming removed 5 bases at V and 6 bases at J, with 14 bases between. Germline CDR1 is SEHNR and CDR2 is FQNEAQ (reference sequence). The CDR3 length is 14 residues. The chain's CDR3 is CASSPSPGLNEQFF. DNA for the CDR3: TGTGCCAGCAGCCCATCCCCCGGACTCAATGAGCAGTTCTTC.

This clonotype turned up a few times. Since no conserved phenylalanine or tryptophan closes the CDR3, a read error is the likely cause. The DNA is omitted, as the CDR3 cannot be located on it reliably, and the CDR3 follows TCRdb's listing. The chain carries TRBV6-2 or TRBV6-3 and TRBJ2-1; the table's D call of TRBD1 was not tested on the DNA. Inclusive of both ends, the CDR3 amounts to 11 amino acids. Per germline, CDR1 MNHEY and CDR2 SVGEGT. CDR3 sequence: CASSYGTGEVL.

The chain uses TRBV7-9 and TRBJ1-1, with 7 bases aligning to TRBD1. J was trimmed by 3 bases and V by 1 base; bases with no gene match: 2. The CDR3 extends over 14 amino acids. CDR1 is SEHNR, CDR2 FQNEAQ, per germline (reference sequence). The CDR3: CASSLGGTDTEAFF. CDR3 nucleotide sequence: TGTGCCAGCAGCTTAGGGGGGACAGACACTGAAGCTTTCTTT.

This clonotype was counted ten times or more. The chain is built from TRBV6-1 and TRBJ1-2; 8 bases match TRBD1. The CDR3 length is 14 residues. Germline CDR1 and CDR2: MNHNS and SASEGT. The ends lost 5 bases at V and 4 bases at J; junction bases unmatched: 6. The CDR3 spells CASSPGGLPYGYTF. As DNA, the CDR3 is TGTGCCAGCAGTCCAGGGGGCTTGCCCTATGGCTACACCTTC.

The V call is TRBV7-2, the J call TRBJ2-2; a weak D match, TRBD2 (6 bases). This CDR3 is built from 14 residues. The V gene's germline CDR1 is SGHTA and CDR2 FQGNSA. V shed 5 bases and J shed 8 bases, with 15 bases lying between them. CDR3 coding DNA: TGTGCCAGCAGCATGACGGAGGGTTGGGGGGAGCTGTTTTTT. Residues: CASSMTEGWGELFF.

Only a few counts were recorded for this clonotype. The CDR3 reads CATAGNPSGNTIYF. The CDR3 DNA is TGTGCCACTGCGGGGAATCCCTCTGGAAACACCATATATTTT. This chain links TRBV2 with TRBJ1-3; D remains ambiguous. Germline lookup yields CDR1 SNHLY and CDR2 FYNNEI. The CDR3 spans 14 residues. V lost 10 bases and J lost 0, with 13 bases in between.

This chain uses TRBV18 with TRBJ2-1; weak D call: TRBD1 (6 bases). The CDR3 is 14 amino acids. The germline V and J ends were trimmed by 0 bases and 8 bases, with 11 bases remaining between them. CDR1 is KGHSH and CDR2 is LQKENI in the germline V gene. The CDR3 reads CASSPPGARDEQFF. CDR3 coding DNA: TGTGCCAGCTCACCACCGGGGGCGAGAGATGAGCAGTTCTTC.

This clonotype has a handful of counts. The chain uses TRBV5-1 and TRBJ2-1; 11 positions agree with TRBD2. This CDR3 spans 17 amino acids. Germline CDR1 and CDR2: SGHRS and YFSETQ. Germline trimming cut 4 bases from V and 4 bases from J; bases unmatched to any gene: 10. The CDR3 loop reads CASSATLTSGGYNEQFF. DNA of the CDR3: TGCGCCAGCAGCGCCACGCTAACTAGCGGGGGTTACAATGAGCAGTTCTTC.

This clonotype was seen more than once but under ten times. The chain recombines TRBV5-1 with TRBJ1-1; possibly TRBD1 for D (5 bases). Germline V gene data show CDR1 as SGHRS and CDR2 as YFSETQ. The CDR3 consists of 14 residues. V dropped 3 bases and J dropped 7 bases, with 16 bases sitting between them. DNA of the CDR3: TGCGCCAGCAGCTACGATCCCGGGGCCTTTGAAGCTTTCTTT. It yields the protein CASSYDPGAFEAFF.

The sample holds a few counts of this clonotype. CDR3 sequence (DNA): TGTGCCAGCGGGGGGGGTCTTAACACTGAAGCTTTCTTT. Residues: CASGGGLNTEAFF. This chain links TRBV12-3 or TRBV12-4 with TRBJ1-1; D perhaps matches TRBD1 (5 bases). The germline V and J ends were trimmed by 8 bases and 2 bases, with 12 bases remaining between them. The CDR3 has 13 amino acids.

In its sample, this clonotype was seen a few times. V usage is TRBV3-1 and J usage is TRBJ2-1; 12 nucleotides match TRBD2. Germline values: CDR1 LGHDT, CDR2 YNNKEL (reference sequence). The V gene end was trimmed by 4 bases and the J gene end by 7 bases; junction bases not matched to a gene: 11. CDR3 length: 17 amino acids. The CDR3 nucleotides read TGTGCCAGCAGCCCGGTCCCTCTAGCGGGGGGGCGAAATGAGCAGTTCTTC. This encodes CASSPVPLAGGRNEQFF.

This chain joins TRBV29-1 and TRBJ2-4; 7 bases align to TRBD2. Per germline, CDR1 SQVTM and CDR2 ANQGSEA. CDR3 length: 14 residues. With V trimmed by 7 bases and J by 5 bases, 11 bases remained unmatched. The CDR3 spells CSATQEAGENIQYF. CDR3 coding DNA: TGCAGCGCGACCCAAGAGGCGGGAGAAAACATTCAGTACTTC.

This rearrangement joins TRBV6-2 or TRBV6-3 to TRBJ2-7; D remains unclear. In germline, CDR1 is MNHEY, CDR2 SVGEGT. This CDR3 region has 14 residues. The V and J ends lost 3 bases and 7 bases respectively, with 16 bases between them. CDR3 nucleotide sequence: TGTGCCAGCAGTTATCCAGGACCCAGCCGGGAGCAGTACTTC. Protein product: CASSYPGPSREQYF.

This CDR3 is CASSPGQGAGYTNQPQHF. CDR3 coding DNA: TGTGCCAGCAGCCCGGGACAGGGGGCGGGTTATACCAATCAGCCCCAGCATTTT. The rearrangement uses TRBV11-2 and TRBJ1-5; 12 bases match TRBD1. In germline, CDR1 is SGHAT, CDR2 FQNNGV. V was clipped by 5 bases and J by 3 bases; unmatched bases: 11. CDR3 size: 18 residues.

J is TRBJ2-3 and V is TRBV19; a possible D gene is TRBD2 (5 bases). The V end lost 5 bases, the J end lost 0 bases, and 15 bases lay between the germline ends. Germline loops: CDR1 LNHDA, CDR2 SQIVND (reference sequence). This CDR3 has 16 amino acids. CDR3 nucleotides: TGTGCCAGTAGTCCCAGGCGACGGGGTAGCACAGATACGCAGTATTTT. Amino acid sequence: CASSPRRRGSTDTQYF. Full variable domain (remainder filled in from reference TRBV19 and TRBJ2-3): DGGITQSPKYLFRKEGQNVTLSCEQNLNHDAMYWYRQDPGQGLRLIYYSQIVNDFQKGDIAEGYSVSREKKESFPLTVTSAQKNPTAFYLCASSPRRRGSTDTQYFGPGTRLTVL.

For the CDR3, the DNA is TGTGCCAGCAGCCGGGTGGGGGGCCCCACAGATACGCAGTATTTT. This gives the protein CASSRVGGPTDTQYF. The chain joins TRBV12-3 or TRBV12-4 to TRBJ2-3; D may be TRBD1 or TRBD2 (6 bases each). The CDR3 contains 15 residues. V was pared by 6 bases and J by 2 bases, with 15 bases between.

This clonotype came up a few times. The chain employs TRBV27 and TRBJ1-1; D not resolved. Germline values: CDR1 MNHEY, CDR2 SMNVEV (reference sequence). This CDR3 spans 13 amino acids. V was trimmed by 3 bases and J by 3 bases, leaving 8 bases between them. CDR3 sequence reads: CASSFRTYTEAFF. DNA of the CDR3: TGTGCCAGCAGTTTCCGTACCTACACTGAAGCTTTCTTT.

This clonotype was picked up one time. This chain connects TRBV6-5 to TRBJ1-5, with unresolved D. CDR1 is MNHEY and CDR2 is SVGAGI in the germline V gene. The CDR3 sequence is 13 residues long. Trimming stripped 5 bases from V and 6 bases from J, with 11 bases between. The chain's CDR3 is CASSTEIGQPQHF. DNA of the CDR3: TGTGCCAGCAGTACTGAGATTGGTCAGCCCCAGCATTTT.